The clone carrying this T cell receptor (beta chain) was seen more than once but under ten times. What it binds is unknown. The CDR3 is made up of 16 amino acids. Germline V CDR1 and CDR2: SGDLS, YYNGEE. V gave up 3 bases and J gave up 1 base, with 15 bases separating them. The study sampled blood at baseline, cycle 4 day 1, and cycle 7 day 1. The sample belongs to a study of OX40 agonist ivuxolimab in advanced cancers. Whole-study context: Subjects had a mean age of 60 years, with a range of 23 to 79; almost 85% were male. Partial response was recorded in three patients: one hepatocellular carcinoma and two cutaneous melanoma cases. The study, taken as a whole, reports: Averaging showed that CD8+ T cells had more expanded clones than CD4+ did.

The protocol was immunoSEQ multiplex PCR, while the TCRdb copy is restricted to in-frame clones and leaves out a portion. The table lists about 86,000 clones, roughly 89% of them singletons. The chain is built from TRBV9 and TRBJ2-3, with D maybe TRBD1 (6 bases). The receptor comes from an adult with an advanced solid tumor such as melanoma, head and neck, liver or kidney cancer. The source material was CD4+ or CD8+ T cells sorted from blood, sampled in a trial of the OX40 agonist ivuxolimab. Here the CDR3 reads CASSEGGISRTDTQYF. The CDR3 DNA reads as TGTGCCAGCAGCGAAGGGGGAATCAGTCGCACAGATACGCAGTATTTT.